This T cell receptor (beta chain) was recorded in a study of blood T cells in healthy people across ages. Using a J-beta primer mix together with a sample-barcoded 5' primer, a second PCR was run for about 6 to 12 cycles. MiXCR, run by TCRdb on the 5' RACE reads, gives a single entry per CDR3 protein. The sample carries some 1.8 million distinct CDR3 sequences, roughly two fifths recorded once. The TCR sequence derives from a human donor in good health. Sequencing input: blood.

CDR3 region: CASSITTAGNEQFF. The DNA for the CDR3 is TGTGCCAGCAGTATTACAACCGCGGGGAATGAGCAGTTCTTC. V is TRBV6-2 or TRBV6-3 and J is TRBJ2-1, with TRBD2 as a possible D gene (6 bases). Germline loops: CDR1 MNHEY, CDR2 SVGEGT. This CDR3 is built from 14 residues. Trimming took off 5 bases at V and 7 bases at J, with 15 bases between the two ends.